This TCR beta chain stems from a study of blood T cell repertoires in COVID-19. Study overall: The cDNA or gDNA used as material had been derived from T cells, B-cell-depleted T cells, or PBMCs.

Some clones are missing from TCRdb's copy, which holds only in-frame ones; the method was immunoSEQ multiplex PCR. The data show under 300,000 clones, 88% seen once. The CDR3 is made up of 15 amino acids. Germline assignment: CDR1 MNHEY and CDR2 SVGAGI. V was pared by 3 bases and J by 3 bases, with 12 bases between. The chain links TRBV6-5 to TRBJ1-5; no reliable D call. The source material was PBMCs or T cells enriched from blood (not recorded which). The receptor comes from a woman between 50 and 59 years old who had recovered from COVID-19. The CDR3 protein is CASSYIPGNNQPQHF. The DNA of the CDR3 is TGTGCCAGCAGTTATATACCAGGTAACAATCAGCCCCAGCATTTT.